This entry lists 26 T cell receptor beta chains sequenced from one sample in a study of cytomegalovirus exposure and HLA in healthy donors. Amplification used 60 Vbeta primers and 13 Jbeta primers. Produced via immunoSEQ multiplex PCR; TCRdb's table is partial and in-frame only. The sample holds around 210,000 clones, around 84% seen once. Sequencing used PBMCs. These receptors were taken from a girl aged 2 to 10 in good health and CMV-seronegative.

This sequence joins TRBV6-5 and TRBJ1-4; D is undetermined. V lost 2 bases and J 5 bases, leaving 9 bases between the germline ends. Germline lookup yields CDR1 MNHEY and CDR2 SVGAGI. The CDR3 length is 14 residues. In DNA, the CDR3 is TGTGCCAGCAGTTACGGGCTGATGAATGAAAAACTGTTTTTT. The encoded protein is CASSYGLMNEKLFF.

This sequence joins TRBV30 and TRBJ1-5; D gene unclear. CDR3 size: 12 residues. In germline, CDR1 is GTSNPN, CDR2 SVGIG (reference sequence). Deletions cut 2 bases from V and 1 base from J, with 3 bases between. CDR3 bases: TGTGCCTGGAGTCCGAGCAATCAGCCCCAGCATTTT. It is translated as CAWSPSNQPQHF.

The chain joins TRBV5-5 to TRBJ1-2; no clear D. Trimming removed 0 bases from V and 0 bases from J, with 12 bases in between. Germline V lookup: CDR1 SGHKS, CDR2 YYEKEE (reference sequence). There are 16 residues in the CDR3. CDR3 nucleotide sequence: TGTGCCAGCAGCTTGGGTTTATCAGTTCCTAACTATGGCTACACCTTC. Its protein is CASSLGLSVPNYGYTF.

The chain uses TRBV6-5 and TRBJ1-5; the D is unclear. Trimming left V 3 bases short and J 1 base short, with 13 bases between. This CDR3 spans 16 amino acids. Looked up from germline, CDR1 is MNHEY and CDR2 is SVGAGI. As DNA, the CDR3 is TGTGCCAGCAGTTATCCCTTACCGCAGAGCAATCAGCCCCAGCATTTT. Translated: CASSYPLPQSNQPQHF.

This clone was seen a single time. The chain has TRBV2 and TRBJ2-3; 7 nucleotides align to TRBD1. Germline V gene sequence: CDR1 SNHLY, CDR2 FYNNEI. The length of the CDR3 is 15 residues. The J segment lost 2 bases and the V segment lost 5 bases, leaving 7 bases of the junction unmatched. The CDR3 coding sequence is TGTGCCAGCAGTCAACAACAGGGGATCACAGATACGCAGTATTTT. Its translation: CASSQQQGITDTQYF.

The chain links TRBV14 to TRBJ1-1, with 10 positions matching TRBD1. This CDR3 has 13 residues. Germline CDR1 reads SGHDN; CDR2 reads FVKESK. The junction had 5 bases not matched to a gene; V was cut back by 1 base and J by 12 bases. CDR3: CASSQAGTGVTFF. Written as DNA, the CDR3 is TGTGCCAGCAGCCAAGCCGGGACAGGGGTAACTTTCTTT.

This chain connects TRBV10-3 to TRBJ2-7; possibly TRBD2 for D (5 bases). The V gene lost 6 bases and the J gene lost 2 bases, with 8 bases spanning the gap. The CDR3 extends over 12 amino acids. Germline CDR1 is ENHRY and CDR2 is SYGVKD. The CDR3: CAISELAYEQYF. The CDR3 DNA sequence: TGTGCCATCAGCGAACTAGCCTACGAGCAGTACTTC.

Comment on this clone: The junction shows a germline mismatch at one end, possibly a read error. The gene calls are TRBV5-1 and TRBJ2-5; 8 nucleotides align to TRBD2. The CDR3 is 15 amino acids. Per the germline V gene, CDR1 is SGHRS and CDR2 is YFSETQ. The chain's CDR3 is CASSFLLAGQEAQYF. As DNA, the CDR3 is TGCGCCAGCAGCTTCCTTTTAGCGGGACAAGAGGCCCAGTACTTC.

The chain uses TRBV11-2 and TRBJ2-1; a possible D gene is TRBD2 (5 bases). Looked up from germline, CDR1 is SGHAT and CDR2 is FQNNGV. V shed 3 bases and J shed 2 bases, with 14 bases lying between them. CDR3 length: 16 residues. CDR3 sequence reads: CASSLLGLATYNEQFF. CDR3 sequence (DNA): TGTGCCAGCAGCTTGCTCGGCCTAGCCACCTACAATGAGCAGTTCTTC.

Only a few counts were recorded for this clone. This chain uses TRBV6-5 with TRBJ1-2; 7 bases match TRBD1. CDR1 is MNHEY and CDR2 is SVGAGI in the germline V gene. Unmatched junction bases numbered 5, after V lost 0 bases and J lost 4 bases. This CDR3 comprises 15 residues. This CDR3 is CASSYSTGAPYGYTF. The CDR3 nucleotides are TGTGCCAGCAGTTACTCAACAGGGGCCCCCTATGGCTACACCTTC.

The chain uses TRBV15 and TRBJ2-5, with 9 bases that match TRBD1. Trimming removed 2 bases from V and 4 bases from J; junction bases left unmatched: 8. The CDR3 covers 16 residues. Germline V gene data show CDR1 as LNHNV and CDR2 as YYDKDF (reference sequence). The CDR3 nucleotides read TGTGCCACCAGCAGACAGGACAGGGGTTGGAGAGAGACCCAGTACTTC. Translating it yields CATSRQDRGWRETQYF.

The chain combines TRBV7-9 with TRBJ2-1; 7 nucleotides agree with TRBD2. The CDR3 runs 14 residues. The V gene's germline CDR1 is SEHNR and CDR2 FQNEAQ (reference sequence). V dropped 6 bases and J dropped 9; count of bases not matched to a gene: 11. The CDR3 bases are TGTGCCAGCAGGACTAGCCGTGGTGGAGTTGAGCAGTTCTTC. Translating gives CASRTSRGGVEQFF.

This chain connects TRBV7-9 to TRBJ2-1, with TRBD2 identical over 7 bases. The ends lost 7 bases at V and 10 bases at J; junction bases unmatched: 7. The CDR3 is 12 amino acids. Germline assignment: CDR1 SEHNR and CDR2 FQNEAQ (reference sequence). For the CDR3, the DNA is TGTGCCAGCACCTATACGGGGGGAGAGCAGTTCTTC. Translating it yields CASTYTGGEQFF.

The rearrangement joins TRBV7-9 to TRBJ2-1; weak D call: TRBD1 (6 bases). CDR1 is SEHNR, CDR2 FQNEAQ, per germline (reference sequence). The CDR3 has 11 amino acids. The V end lost 1 base, the J end lost 14 bases, and 9 bases lay between the germline ends. The CDR3 nucleotides read TGTGCCAGCAGCTTAGACAGGGTGGAGTTCTTC. Translated: CASSLDRVEFF.

This rearrangement joins TRBV10-2 to TRBJ1-5; TRBD1 aligns across 8 bases. CDR3 length: 12 residues. Per the germline V gene, CDR1 is WSHSY and CDR2 is SAAADI. V was clipped by 9 bases and J by 4 bases; unmatched bases: 2. This chain's CDR3 is CASTGGNQPQHF. The CDR3 bases are TGCGCCAGTACAGGGGGAAATCAGCCCCAGCATTTT.

This chain uses TRBV14 with TRBJ2-7; 9 bases fit TRBD1. Germline assignment: CDR1 SGHDN and CDR2 FVKESK. The CDR3 has 13 residues. With V trimmed by 10 bases and J by 5 bases, 9 bases remained unmatched. The CDR3 sequence: CATSIQGAHEQYF. DNA for the CDR3: TGTGCCACTAGTATACAGGGGGCCCACGAGCAGTACTTC.

The V gene is TRBV30, the J gene TRBJ2-1, with D perhaps TRBD2 (6 bases). This CDR3 spans 15 amino acids. Germline assignment: CDR1 GTSNPN and CDR2 SVGIG (reference sequence). V lost 4 bases and J 2 bases, leaving 15 bases between the germline ends. The CDR3 coding sequence is TGTGCCTGGACCTTCCGTGGAGGGGCCTACAATGAGCAGTTCTTC. Translated: CAWTFRGGAYNEQFF.

The V and J genes are TRBV4-2 and TRBJ1-2; D call uncertain. Trimming left V 0 bases short and J 4 bases short, with 6 bases between. Germline lookup yields CDR1 LGHNA and CDR2 YNFKEQ. This CDR3 region has 13 residues. The CDR3 protein is CASSQETAYGYTF. The CDR3, as DNA: TGTGCCAGCAGCCAAGAAACAGCCTATGGCTACACCTTC.

The chain has TRBV7-8 and TRBJ1-4; D unclear. The CDR3 consists of 14 residues. CDR1 SGHVS and CDR2 FQNEAQ come from the germline V gene. Between the trimmed V and J ends, which lost 5 bases and 15 bases, there was a span of 22 bases. CDR3 nucleotides: TGTGCCAGCAGCCCTTGGACCGCTACTATGGACTTGTTTTTT. Its translation is CASSPWTATMDLFF.

The J gene is TRBJ1-5, the V gene TRBV30; D gene unclear. With 1 base removed from V and 3 bases from J, the gap between germline ends came to 7 bases. Germline V gene lookup returns CDR1 GTSNPN and CDR2 SVGIG (reference sequence). This CDR3 is 13 amino acids long. The CDR3 spells CAWSADNNQPQHF. In DNA, the CDR3 is TGTGCCTGGAGTGCTGACAACAATCAGCCCCAGCATTTT.

The rearrangement links TRBV5-1 to TRBJ2-5, with 13 bases lining up with TRBD2. This CDR3 is 17 amino acids long. The junction had 4 bases not matched to a gene; V was cut back by 0 bases and J by 2 bases. Looked up from germline, CDR1 is SGHRS and CDR2 is YFSETQ. CDR3 bases: TGCGCCAGCAGCTTGGCTACTAGCGGGGGGGGTCAAGAGACCCAGTACTTC. Translated, it gives CASSLATSGGGQETQYF.

This chain links TRBV11-2 with TRBJ1-6; 10 nucleotides line up with TRBD1. V shed 6 bases, J shed 10 bases, and the junction held 6 bases outside the gene matches. This CDR3 region has 14 residues. Germline V lookup: CDR1 SGHAT, CDR2 FQNNGV. The CDR3 DNA sequence: TGTGCCAGCAGGCAGACAGGGGGCAGGTCACCCCTCCACTTT. This sequence encodes CASRQTGGRSPLHF.

This clone was detected a few times. The chain carries TRBV4-1 and TRBJ2-5, with a weak D call TRBD1 (6 bases). V lost 2 bases to trimming and J lost 2 bases, with 18 bases between them. CDR1 is MGHRA, CDR2 YSYEKL, per germline. The CDR3 loop spans 17 amino acids. DNA of the CDR3: TGCGCCAGCAGCCAAAAGTACCTCCGGGACACGCAAGAGACCCAGTACTTC. The encoded protein is CASSQKYLRDTQETQYF.

The chain recombines TRBV30 with TRBJ1-5; D perhaps matches TRBD1 (5 bases). V was clipped by 0 bases and J by 4 bases, with 7 bases between them. This CDR3 has 13 residues. CDR1 is GTSNPN, CDR2 SVGIG, per germline (reference sequence). The CDR3 here is CAWSVQDNQPQHF. The CDR3 nucleotides are TGTGCCTGGAGTGTACAGGATAATCAGCCCCAGCATTTT.

This clone occurred once. V and J are TRBV19 and TRBJ1-4; 10 bases map to TRBD1. Germline loops: CDR1 LNHDA, CDR2 SQIVND (reference sequence). V was clipped by 4 bases and J by 5 bases; unmatched bases: 10. CDR3 size: 17 residues. In nucleotides, the CDR3 is TGTGCCAGTAGTACTCCGGGACAGGGGTTATTAAATGAAAAACTGTTTTTT. Amino acid sequence: CASSTPGQGLLNEKLFF.

This sequence joins TRBV6-5 and TRBJ1-1, with D possibly being TRBD1 (5 bases). CDR3 length: 12 amino acids. Germline CDR1 and CDR2: MNHEY and SVGAGI. V shed 10 bases and J shed 4 bases, with 13 bases lying between them. CDR3 sequence reads: CATLGDGTEAFF. The CDR3 bases are TGTGCCACGCTAGGGGATGGCACTGAAGCTTTCTTT.